A selection of T cell receptor beta chains follows, all from one sample in a study of cytomegalovirus exposure and HLA in healthy donors. TCRdb's table, derived via immunoSEQ multiplex PCR, lists solely in-frame clones and lacks some. This repertoire shows hundreds of thousands of clones, more than 55% found once; its top ten account for over 2%. The sequenced sample consisted of PBMCs. The receptor source for this set is a female donor in good health and CMV-seronegative. Both conserved end residues are part of each CDR3. D genes are given only for firm matches. A clone size is listed for some rows: how often the clone was seen (once, few, many), or a class if it is expanded.

d_call clone_size j_call v_call cdr3_aa cdr3_nt
. . TRBJ2-5 TRBV7-9 CSSSPRPQEETQYF TGTTCCAGCAGCCCCAGGCCGCAGGAAGAGACCCAGTACTTC
TRBD2 once TRBJ2-2 TRBV6-4 CASSVLAGQVGELFF TGTGCCAGCAGTGTCCTAGCGGGTCAGGTCGGGGAGCTGTTTTTT
. . TRBJ1-2 TRBV7-9 CSSSLGGYGYTF TGTTCCAGCAGCTTAGGAGGCTATGGCTACACCTTC
. . TRBJ2-3 TRBV7-2 CASSLVTSTDTQYF TGTGCCAGCAGCTTAGTTACTAGCACAGATACGCAGTATTTT
. . TRBJ1-2 TRBV2 CASTYRALYGYTF TGTGCCAGCACATACAGGGCCCTCTATGGCTACACCTTC
. few TRBJ2-3 TRBV1 CTSSQGVRIAGGNTDTQYF TGCACCAGCAGCCAAGGAGTGAGGATAGCGGGAGGGAACACAGATACGCAGTATTTT
TRBD2 few TRBJ2-1 TRBV28 CASSDFLAASYNEQFF TGTGCCAGCAGTGACTTTCTAGCGGCTTCCTACAATGAGCAGTTCTTC
. . TRBJ2-2 TRBV5-4 CASSLGPPSQLFF TGTGCCAGCAGCTTGGGGCCGCCCTCCCAGCTGTTTTTT
. . TRBJ1-2 TRBV7-9 CASSPLAGNYGYTF TGTGCCAGCAGCCCTCTGGCGGGGAACTATGGCTACACCTTC
. . TRBJ2-2 TRBV15 CATSLLVNTGELFF TGTGCCACCAGTTTACTAGTGAACACCGGGGAGCTGTTTTTT
. few TRBJ2-1 TRBV5-4 CASSLSGYNEQFF TGTGCCAGCAGCTTGTCGGGTTACAATGAGCAGTTCTTC
TRBD2 . TRBJ2-7 TRBV6-1 CASSEGWGKGLADYEQYF TGTGCCAGCAGTGAAGGGTGGGGGAAAGGACTAGCGGACTACGAGCAGTACTTC
. . TRBJ2-2 TRBV2 CASSEVRGVTGELFF TGTGCCAGCAGTGAAGTCCGCGGGGTCACCGGGGAGCTGTTTTTT
. . TRBJ1-1 TRBV27 CASSLFGGWDTEAFF TGTGCCAGCAGTTTATTCGGGGGATGGGACACTGAAGCTTTCTTT
. . TRBJ1-1 TRBV7-9 CASSLWRDTEAFF TGTGCCAGCAGCTTATGGCGGGACACTGAAGCTTTCTTT
. few TRBJ2-7 TRBV19 CASSAQGTPYEQYF TGTGCCAGTAGTGCTCAGGGGACCCCCTACGAGCAGTACTTC
. . TRBJ1-2 TRBV28 CAISSVSDYGYTF TGTGCCATCTCCAGCGTATCGGACTATGGCTACACCTTC
TRBD1 few TRBJ2-5 TRBV29-1 CSVGSGTGVLAQYF TGCAGCGTTGGATCCGGGACAGGGGTATTGGCCCAGTACTTC
. . TRBJ2-3 TRBV25-1 CASSESRLSTDTQYF TGTGCCAGCAGTGAATCACGGTTGAGCACAGATACGCAGTATTTT
. . TRBJ2-7 TRBV30 CAWIDWFSYEQYF TGTGCCTGGATAGACTGGTTCTCCTACGAGCAGTACTTC
. . TRBJ2-2 TRBV15 CATSRDRGSTGELFF TGTGCCACCAGCAGAGACAGGGGAAGCACCGGGGAGCTGTTTTTT
TRBD1 . TRBJ1-4 TRBV6-6 CASSRDRATNEKLFF TGTGCCAGCAGCAGAGACAGGGCAACTAATGAAAAACTGTTTTTT
TRBD2 . TRBJ2-7 TRBV5-6 CASSWRAGGPYEQYF TGTGCCAGCAGCTGGCGAGCGGGAGGGCCCTACGAGCAGTACTTC
. . TRBJ1-2 TRBV2 CASGGAFNWVGYTF TGTGCCAGCGGGGGGGCATTTAACTGGGTTGGCTACACCTTC
. . TRBJ2-2 TRBV30 CAWSPVGELFF TGTGCCTGGTCTCCCGTCGGGGAGCTGTTTTTT
TRBD2 . TRBJ2-7 TRBV11-3 CASSSGLAREQYF TGTGCCAGCAGCTCCGGACTAGCGAGGGAGCAGTACTTC
. . TRBJ2-3 TRBV10-3 CAISERQQSTDTQYF TGTGCCATCAGTGAGAGACAGCAGTCTACAGATACGCAGTATTTT
. . TRBJ2-7 TRBV6-1 CASTHSNYEQYF TGTGCCAGCACGCACAGCAACTACGAGCAGTACTTC
. . TRBJ2-7 TRBV5-1 CASSLEDSYEQYF TGCGCCAGCAGCTTGGAAGACAGCTACGAGCAGTACTTC
TRBD2 . TRBJ2-1 TRBV27 CASMGRTSGRGEQFF TGTGCCAGCATGGGACGGACTAGCGGGAGGGGTGAGCAGTTCTTC
TRBD1 . TRBJ2-2 TRBV15 CATSRERGRRTGELFF TGTGCCACCAGCAGAGAAAGGGGGCGTCGGACCGGGGAGCTGTTTTTT
. . TRBJ1-1 TRBV10-3 CAIRIQGENTEAFF TGTGCCATCAGGATACAGGGCGAGAACACTGAAGCTTTCTTT
. . TRBJ1-2 TRBV30 CAWGPLPGGNYGYTF TGTGCCTGGGGTCCCCTCCCCGGAGGGAACTATGGCTACACCTTC
. . TRBJ2-7 TRBV19 CASSRRSYSYEQYF TGTGCCAGTAGTCGCAGGTCTTACTCCTACGAGCAGTACTTC
TRBD2 . TRBJ2-3 TRBV2 CASKTSGGSTDTQYF TGTGCCAGCAAGACTAGCGGGGGCAGCACAGATACGCAGTATTTT
. few TRBJ2-5 TRBV28 CASSSPGGSGQETQYF TGTGCCAGCAGCTCCCCTGGGGGTAGCGGCCAAGAGACCCAGTACTTC
. once TRBJ1-2 TRBV7-9 CASSPGTHPGTNYGYTF TGTGCCAGCAGCCCAGGGACACACCCGGGAACTAACTATGGCTACACCTTC
. . TRBJ1-3 TRBV5-4 CASSSPDSTFNTIYF TGTGCCAGCAGCTCCCCGGACAGTACGTTCAACACCATATATTTT
. . TRBJ2-1 TRBV27 CATRRPPWGEQFF TGTGCCACCCGGAGACCTCCTTGGGGCGAGCAGTTCTTC
. few TRBJ2-7 TRBV5-1 CASSILGQFYEQYF TGCGCCAGCAGCATACTCGGACAGTTCTACGAGCAGTACTTC